A selection of T cell receptor beta chains follows, all from one sample in a study of identical twins. TCRdb reprocessed the 5' RACE reads with MiXCR, giving one entry per CDR3 protein. The table lists some 600,000 distinct CDR3 sequences, under 8.5% of them singletons. The sample was also linked to a second study, of yellow fever vaccine responses in identical twins.

The specimen was PBMCs. These receptors originate from a woman aged 18-29 years in good health. CDR3s include the opening cysteine and the closing phenylalanine or tryptophan. Each record gives: clone size, V gene, J gene, D gene, CDR3 DNA, CDR3 protein. A D gene is named only where the DNA matches it firmly. Clone size appears in some rows only: once, few, many, or a class for an expanded clone.

abundance: -
v_gene: TRBV27
j_gene: TRBJ2-2
d_gene: -
CDR3nt: TGTGCCAGCAGTTTAGAATGGTCAGGGGTGAACACCGGGGAGCTGTTTTTT
CDR3aa: CASSLEWSGVNTGELFF

abundance: -
v_gene: TRBV29-1
j_gene: TRBJ1-1
d_gene: -
CDR3nt: TGCAGCGTAGAACAGGGCACTGAAACTTTCTTT
CDR3aa: CSVEQGTETFF

abundance: many
v_gene: TRBV29-1
j_gene: TRBJ2-1
d_gene: TRBD2
CDR3nt: TGCAGCGTTGAAGATTGGGCGAGCGGGAGAGGGAGTGACAATGAGCAGTTCTTC
CDR3aa: CSVEDWASGRGSDNEQFF

abundance: -
v_gene: TRBV5-6
j_gene: TRBJ2-3
d_gene: -
CDR3nt: TGTGCCAGCAGCTTCCTTCCGGACGATACGCAGTATTTT
CDR3aa: CASSFLPDDTQYF

abundance: many
v_gene: TRBV3-1
j_gene: TRBJ1-1
d_gene: -
CDR3nt: TGTGCCAGCAGCCAAGTCCTTACTGAAGCTTTCTTT
CDR3aa: CASSQVLTEAFF

abundance: many
v_gene: TRBV2
j_gene: TRBJ2-6
d_gene: -
CDR3nt: TGTGCCAGCAAGATTCGGGAGCCTAACTCTGGGGCCAACGTCCTGACTTTC
CDR3aa: CASKIREPNSGANVLTF

abundance: -
v_gene: TRBV7-6
j_gene: TRBJ2-2
d_gene: -
CDR3nt: TGTGCCAGCAGCTCATCCCAGGCAGGGCGCGGCACCGGGGAGCTGTTTTTT
CDR3aa: CASSSSQAGRGTGELFF

abundance: many
v_gene: TRBV5-1
j_gene: TRBJ2-1
d_gene: TRBD2
CDR3nt: TGCGCCAGCAGCTTGTTTCCTAGCGGGACAGACAATGAGCAGTTCTTC
CDR3aa: CASSLFPSGTDNEQFF

abundance: -
v_gene: TRBV20-1
j_gene: TRBJ1-1
d_gene: -
CDR3nt: TGCAGTGCTAGAGATCCGATAGCGACGGGTGAAGCTTTCTTT
CDR3aa: CSARDPIATGEAFF

abundance: many
v_gene: TRBV3-1
j_gene: TRBJ1-1
d_gene: -
CDR3nt: TGTGCCAGCAGCCAAGGGACAAACACTGAAGCTTTCTTT
CDR3aa: CASSQGTNTEAFF

abundance: few
v_gene: TRBV20-1
j_gene: TRBJ2-2
d_gene: -
CDR3nt: TGCAGTGCTAGTAGGGGGGGGAACACCGGGGAGCTGTTTTTT
CDR3aa: CSASRGGNTGELFF

abundance: few
v_gene: TRBV20-1
j_gene: TRBJ2-1
d_gene: -
CDR3nt: TGCAGTGCTAGAGATCGGAGATCGAGGGGATACAATGAGCAGTTCTTC
CDR3aa: CSARDRRSRGYNEQFF

abundance: -
v_gene: TRBV6-1
j_gene: TRBJ2-2
d_gene: -
CDR3nt: TGTGCCAGCAGTGTGGCGCGGGGATCTAGCGGGGAGCTGTTTTTT
CDR3aa: CASSVARGSSGELFF

abundance: many
v_gene: TRBV12-3/TRBV12-4
j_gene: TRBJ2-4
d_gene: TRBD1
CDR3nt: TGTGCCAGCAGTCCAACAGGGGCCCCTTTAGCCAAAAACATTCAGTACTTC
CDR3aa: CASSPTGAPLAKNIQYF

abundance: few
v_gene: TRBV12-3/TRBV12-4
j_gene: TRBJ2-7
d_gene: TRBD2
CDR3nt: TGTGCCTTCTGTTTATACAGACTAGCGGGCACTAACTCCTACGAGCAGTACTTC
CDR3aa: CAFCLYRLAGTNSYEQYF

abundance: many
v_gene: TRBV12-3/TRBV12-4
j_gene: TRBJ1-4
d_gene: -
CDR3nt: TGTGCCAGCAAGACGTTGGGGTTAACTAATGAAAAACTGTTTTTT
CDR3aa: CASKTLGLTNEKLFF

abundance: few
v_gene: TRBV28
j_gene: TRBJ2-1
d_gene: -
CDR3nt: TGTGCCAGCAGTTTAGCCTGGGGTAGCTGGGCTGAGCAGTTCTTC
CDR3aa: CASSLAWGSWAEQFF

abundance: few
v_gene: TRBV4-2
j_gene: TRBJ2-3
d_gene: TRBD2
CDR3nt: TGTGCCAGCAGCCGAGACACAGCGGGGGGGCTGGATACGCAGTATTTT
CDR3aa: CASSRDTAGGLDTQYF

abundance: -
v_gene: TRBV12-5
j_gene: TRBJ2-1
d_gene: TRBD2
CDR3nt: TGTGCTAGTCAGGCGGGGGGCCTCTACAATGAGCAGTTCTTC
CDR3aa: CASQAGGLYNEQFF

abundance: -
v_gene: TRBV6-1
j_gene: TRBJ2-2
d_gene: -
CDR3nt: TGTGCCAGCAGTGAAGTGGAAGTCAACACCGGGGAGCTGTTTTTT
CDR3aa: CASSEVEVNTGELFF

abundance: few
v_gene: TRBV12-3/TRBV12-4
j_gene: TRBJ2-6
d_gene: -
CDR3nt: TGTGCCAGCAGTTTTAGTACCCCTTCTGGGGCCAACGTCCTGACTTTC
CDR3aa: CASSFSTPSGANVLTF

abundance: -
v_gene: TRBV12-3/TRBV12-4
j_gene: TRBJ1-6
d_gene: TRBD1
CDR3nt: TGTGCCAGCAGTTTAGGACCGTGGGACAGGGAGAATTCACCCCTCCACTTT
CDR3aa: CASSLGPWDRENSPLHF

abundance: few
v_gene: TRBV6-5
j_gene: TRBJ2-7
d_gene: -
CDR3nt: TGTGCCAGCAGTAGAGGACACGTCGAGTACTTC
CDR3aa: CASSRGHVEYF

abundance: -
v_gene: TRBV12-3/TRBV12-4
j_gene: TRBJ2-4
d_gene: -
CDR3nt: TGTGCCAGCAGTTTTGTGGGACGGGCCGGTCGAGACATTCAGTACTTC
CDR3aa: CASSFVGRAGRDIQYF

abundance: -
v_gene: TRBV18
j_gene: TRBJ2-1
d_gene: -
CDR3nt: TGTGCCAGCTCACCACTCTCCACCGGGAATGAGCAGTTCTTC
CDR3aa: CASSPLSTGNEQFF

abundance: -
v_gene: TRBV14
j_gene: TRBJ2-3
d_gene: -
CDR3nt: TGTGCCAGCAGCCATTTCGCGTTGACCCACTGGGTACCAGATACGCAGTATTTT
CDR3aa: CASSHFALTHWVPDTQYF

abundance: many
v_gene: TRBV5-1
j_gene: TRBJ2-3
d_gene: -
CDR3nt: TGCGCCAGCAGCTTGGAAGGCAGGGATGGCGGTACGCAGTATTTT
CDR3aa: CASSLEGRDGGTQYF

abundance: -
v_gene: TRBV14
j_gene: TRBJ2-7
d_gene: -
CDR3nt: TGTGCCAGCAGCCGCGGGGCAGGGCAGTACTTC
CDR3aa: CASSRGAGQYF

abundance: many
v_gene: TRBV5-1
j_gene: TRBJ2-1
d_gene: -
CDR3nt: TGCGCCAGTCAAACCAGCCGTAGCTCCTACAATGAGCAGTTCTTC
CDR3aa: CASQTSRSSYNEQFF

abundance: many
v_gene: TRBV11-2
j_gene: TRBJ2-1
d_gene: TRBD2
CDR3nt: TGTGCCAGCAGCTTAGCGGCGGGACTAGCGCCCAATGAGCAGTTCTTC
CDR3aa: CASSLAAGLAPNEQFF

abundance: few
v_gene: TRBV7-9
j_gene: TRBJ2-1
d_gene: -
CDR3nt: TGTGCCAGCAGCTTAGTAGGGGGACTACTCAATGAGCAGTTCTTC
CDR3aa: CASSLVGGLLNEQFF

abundance: -
v_gene: TRBV27
j_gene: TRBJ1-1
d_gene: -
CDR3nt: TGTGCCAGCAGTTCGGGGGTGGTGAACACTGAAGCTTTCTTT
CDR3aa: CASSSGVVNTEAFF

abundance: few
v_gene: TRBV20-1
j_gene: TRBJ1-6
d_gene: TRBD1
CDR3nt: TGCAGTGCCACAGGGGCGAACTATAATTCACCCCTCCACTTT
CDR3aa: CSATGANYNSPLHF

abundance: few
v_gene: TRBV20-1
j_gene: TRBJ2-5
d_gene: TRBD1
CDR3nt: TGCAGTGTTCCGGGACAGGGGAGGCAAGAGACCCAGTACTTC
CDR3aa: CSVPGQGRQETQYF

abundance: -
v_gene: TRBV10-3
j_gene: TRBJ2-7
d_gene: -
CDR3nt: TGTGCCACCGGGACACCAGTTCAGGGCGAGCAGTACTTC
CDR3aa: CATGTPVQGEQYF

abundance: -
v_gene: TRBV19
j_gene: TRBJ2-7
d_gene: TRBD1
CDR3nt: TGTGCCAGTAGTCTAACGGGACAGGGAAACATTTTCTCCTACGAGCAGTACTTC
CDR3aa: CASSLTGQGNIFSYEQYF

abundance: many
v_gene: TRBV15
j_gene: TRBJ2-6
d_gene: -
CDR3nt: TGTGCCACCAGCAGAGATAACGGCTGGACCTCTGGGGCCAACGTCCTGACTTTC
CDR3aa: CATSRDNGWTSGANVLTF

abundance: few
v_gene: TRBV20-1
j_gene: TRBJ2-6
d_gene: -
CDR3nt: TGCAGTGCCTGGAGCTCTGGGGCCAACGTCCTGACTTTC
CDR3aa: CSAWSSGANVLTF

abundance: few
v_gene: TRBV12-5
j_gene: TRBJ2-1
d_gene: TRBD2
CDR3nt: TGTGCTAGCGGGATTAGCGGGGGGTACAATGAGCAGTTCTTC
CDR3aa: CASGISGGYNEQFF

abundance: many
v_gene: TRBV29-1
j_gene: TRBJ2-1
d_gene: -
CDR3nt: TGCAGCGTTGCCCTCCAGGTTGAGCAGTTCTTC
CDR3aa: CSVALQVEQFF

abundance: -
v_gene: TRBV10-3
j_gene: TRBJ2-7
d_gene: -
CDR3nt: TGTGCCACCACCCGGACTTTGGGCGACGAGCAGTACTTC
CDR3aa: CATTRTLGDEQYF

abundance: few
v_gene: TRBV5-6
j_gene: TRBJ2-1
d_gene: -
CDR3nt: TGTGCCAGCAGCTTGTTAGGACTTTCAACCTACAATGAGCAGTTCTTC
CDR3aa: CASSLLGLSTYNEQFF

abundance: few
v_gene: TRBV28
j_gene: TRBJ1-6
d_gene: -
CDR3nt: TGTGCCAGCAGTCCCCGAGGGGCGGTAAATTCACCCCTCCACTTT
CDR3aa: CASSPRGAVNSPLHF

abundance: many
v_gene: TRBV7-9
j_gene: TRBJ2-3
d_gene: -
CDR3nt: TGTGCCAGCAGTACCGTAGGGGAGAGGGATACGCAGTATTTT
CDR3aa: CASSTVGERDTQYF

abundance: many
v_gene: TRBV24-1
j_gene: TRBJ2-1
d_gene: -
CDR3nt: TGTGCCACCGGCAGCAGTGTCGGGGGGCGGATGAATGAGCAGTTCTTC
CDR3aa: CATGSSVGGRMNEQFF

abundance: many
v_gene: TRBV11-2
j_gene: TRBJ2-3
d_gene: TRBD1
CDR3nt: TGTGCCAGCAGCTTAGTGGACAGGGAGAGGTATTTT
CDR3aa: CASSLVDRERYF

abundance: -
v_gene: TRBV6-1
j_gene: TRBJ2-2
d_gene: TRBD1
CDR3nt: TGTGCCAGCAGAACCAGGGACAGGGAAGCCCGGGAGCTGTTTTTT
CDR3aa: CASRTRDREARELFF

abundance: -
v_gene: TRBV11-2
j_gene: TRBJ2-5
d_gene: -
CDR3nt: TGTGCCAGCAGCTTAAACCTTTCCCCATCGGAGACCCAGTACTTC
CDR3aa: CASSLNLSPSETQYF